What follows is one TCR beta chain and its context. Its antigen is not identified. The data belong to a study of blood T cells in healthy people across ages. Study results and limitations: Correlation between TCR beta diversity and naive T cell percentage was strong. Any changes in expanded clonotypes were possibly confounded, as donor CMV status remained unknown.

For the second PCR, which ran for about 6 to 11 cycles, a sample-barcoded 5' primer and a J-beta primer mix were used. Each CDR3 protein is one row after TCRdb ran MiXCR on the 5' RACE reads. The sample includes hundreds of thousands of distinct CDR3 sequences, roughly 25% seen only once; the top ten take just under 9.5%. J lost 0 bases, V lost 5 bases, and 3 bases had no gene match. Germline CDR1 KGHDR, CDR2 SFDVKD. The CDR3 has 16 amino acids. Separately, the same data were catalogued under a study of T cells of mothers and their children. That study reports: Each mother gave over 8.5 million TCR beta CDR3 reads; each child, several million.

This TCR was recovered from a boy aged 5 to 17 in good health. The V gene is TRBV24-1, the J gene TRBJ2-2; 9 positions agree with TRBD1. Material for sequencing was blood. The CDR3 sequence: CATSGDRASNTGELFF. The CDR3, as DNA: TGTGCCACCAGTGGGGACAGGGCCTCGAACACCGGGGAGCTGTTTTTT.